This T cell receptor beta chain was found in a study of cytomegalovirus exposure and HLA in healthy donors. Overall study findings and caveats: An Asian-associated ancestry cluster reportedly showed fewer N-insertions than the approximately 660-donor mean in a later analysis.

The PCR ran on 60 Vbeta and 13 Jbeta primers. Sequencing was performed with immunoSEQ multiplex PCR; in TCRdb, only in-frame clones are kept and a portion is missing. This table holds about 120,000 clones, just under 75% found once. In regard to this clone: Its antigen is currently unknown.

Germline V lookup: CDR1 MNHEY, CDR2 SMNVEV (reference sequence). The CDR3 runs 14 residues. V lost 2 bases and J lost 5; bases outside the gene matches: 4. V gene TRBV27 combines with J gene TRBJ1-2; 8 bases match TRBD1. The sequencing sample was made of PBMCs. The origin of this receptor is a human donor in good health. As DNA, the CDR3 is TGTGCCAGCAGTTTAGGACAGGGAAGGTATGGCTACACCTTC. Translation gives CASSLGQGRYGYTF.